A single T cell receptor beta chain is shown here with its context. Its antigen is unidentified. These data come from a study of cytomegalovirus exposure and HLA in healthy donors. Study context: Unique TCR beta sequences numbering 120 million or so came from 150 million to 200 million T cells in an earlier analysis. Study-level points and caveats: V segments that were indistinguishable, TRBV6-2 and TRBV6-3 among them, were omitted from analysis. Clonal expansion was found to be greater in HLA-associated TCR beta chains than in equally common others in a later analysis.

Primers for the PCR totalled 60 Vbeta and 13 Jbeta. Here immunoSEQ multiplex PCR was the method, and the copy in TCRdb shows in-frame clones only, minus some. This sample carries around 100,000 clones, about three quarters of them seen once, and the ten largest clones take 5% to 6.5%. Trimming cost V 7 bases and J 4 bases; bases outside gene matches: 9. CDR1 is MNHNS, CDR2 SASEGT, per germline. This CDR3 is 14 amino acids long. The chain employs TRBV6-1 and TRBJ1-1; 7 bases are a match to TRBD1. The sequence came from a woman aged 18-29 years in good health and CMV-seropositive. What was sequenced was PBMCs. CDR3 loop: CASTRGPVSTEAFF. CDR3 coding DNA: TGTGCCAGCACGAGGGGGCCGGTGAGCACTGAAGCTTTCTTT.